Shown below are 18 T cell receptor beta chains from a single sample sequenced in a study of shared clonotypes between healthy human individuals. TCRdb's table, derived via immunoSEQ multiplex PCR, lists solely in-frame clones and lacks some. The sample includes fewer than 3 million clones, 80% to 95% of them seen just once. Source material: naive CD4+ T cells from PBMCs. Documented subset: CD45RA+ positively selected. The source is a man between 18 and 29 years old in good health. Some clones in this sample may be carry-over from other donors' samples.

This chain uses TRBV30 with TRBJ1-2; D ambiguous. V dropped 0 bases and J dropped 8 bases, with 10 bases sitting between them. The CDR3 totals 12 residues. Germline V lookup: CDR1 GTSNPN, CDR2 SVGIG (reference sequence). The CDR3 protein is CAWSVQPGGYTF. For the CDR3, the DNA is TGTGCCTGGAGTGTACAGCCGGGGGGCTACACCTTC.

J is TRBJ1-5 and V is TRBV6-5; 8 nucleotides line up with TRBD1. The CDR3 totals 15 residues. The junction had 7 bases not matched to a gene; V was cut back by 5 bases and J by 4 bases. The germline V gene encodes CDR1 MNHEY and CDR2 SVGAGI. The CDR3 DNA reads TGTGCCAGCAGTCCGCAGGGGGCAGTAAATCAGCCCCAGCATTTT. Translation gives CASSPQGAVNQPQHF.

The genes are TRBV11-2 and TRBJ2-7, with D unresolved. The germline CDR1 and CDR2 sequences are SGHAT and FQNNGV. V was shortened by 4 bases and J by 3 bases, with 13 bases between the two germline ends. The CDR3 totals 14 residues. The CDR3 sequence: CASSSARKFYEQYF. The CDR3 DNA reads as TGTGCCAGCAGCTCGGCGCGGAAATTCTACGAGCAGTACTTC.

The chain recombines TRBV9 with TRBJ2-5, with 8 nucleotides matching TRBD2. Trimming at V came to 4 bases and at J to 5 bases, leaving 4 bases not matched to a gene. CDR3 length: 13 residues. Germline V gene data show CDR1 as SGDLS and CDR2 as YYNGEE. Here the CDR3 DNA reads TGTGCCAGCAGCCTCGGGACTAGGGAGACCCAGTACTTC. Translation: CASSLGTRETQYF.

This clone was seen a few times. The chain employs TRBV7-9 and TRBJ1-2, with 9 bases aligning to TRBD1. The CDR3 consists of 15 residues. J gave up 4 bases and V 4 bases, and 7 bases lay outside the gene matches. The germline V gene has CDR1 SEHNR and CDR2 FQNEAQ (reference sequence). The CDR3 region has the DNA TGTGCCAGCAGCTCAAACAGGGGGCGCTTCTATGGCTACACCTTC. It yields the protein CASSSNRGRFYGYTF.

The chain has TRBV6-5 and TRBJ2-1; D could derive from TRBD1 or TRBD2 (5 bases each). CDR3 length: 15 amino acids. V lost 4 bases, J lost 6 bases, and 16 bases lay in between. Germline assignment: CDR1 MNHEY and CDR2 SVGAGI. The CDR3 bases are TGTGCCAGCAGTTCACCGGGACGGTATAGCAATGAGCAGTTCTTC. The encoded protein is CASSSPGRYSNEQFF.

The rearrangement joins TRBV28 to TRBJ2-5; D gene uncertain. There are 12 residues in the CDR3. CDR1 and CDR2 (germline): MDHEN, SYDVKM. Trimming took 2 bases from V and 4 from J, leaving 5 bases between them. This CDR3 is CASSLKGETQYF. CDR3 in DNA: TGTGCCAGCAGTTTAAAGGGAGAGACCCAGTACTTC.

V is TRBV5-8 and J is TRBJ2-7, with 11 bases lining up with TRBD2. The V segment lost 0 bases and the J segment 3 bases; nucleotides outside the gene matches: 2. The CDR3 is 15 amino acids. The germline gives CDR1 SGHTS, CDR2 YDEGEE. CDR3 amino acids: CASSLVAGGDYEQYF. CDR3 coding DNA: TGTGCCAGCAGCTTGGTAGCGGGAGGGGACTACGAGCAGTACTTC. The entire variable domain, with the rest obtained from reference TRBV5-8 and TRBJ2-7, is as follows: EAGVTQSPTHLIKTRGQQATLRCSPISGHTSVYWYQQALGLGLQFLLWYDEGEERNRGNFPPRFSGRQFPNYSSELNVNALELEDSALYLCASSLVAGGDYEQYFGPGTRLTVT.

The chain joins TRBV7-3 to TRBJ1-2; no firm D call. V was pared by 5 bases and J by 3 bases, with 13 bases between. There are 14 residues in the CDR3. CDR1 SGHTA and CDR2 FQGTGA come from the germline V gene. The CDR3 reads CASSPGPGDYGYTF. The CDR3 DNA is TGTGCCAGCAGCCCAGGCCCCGGAGACTATGGCTACACCTTC. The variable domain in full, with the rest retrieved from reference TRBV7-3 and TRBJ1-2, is GAGVSQTPSNKVTEKGKYVELRCDPISGHTALYWYRQSLGQGPEFLIYFQGTGAADDSGLPNDRFFAVRPEGSVSTLKIQRTERGDSAVYLCASSPGPGDYGYTFGSGTRLTVV.

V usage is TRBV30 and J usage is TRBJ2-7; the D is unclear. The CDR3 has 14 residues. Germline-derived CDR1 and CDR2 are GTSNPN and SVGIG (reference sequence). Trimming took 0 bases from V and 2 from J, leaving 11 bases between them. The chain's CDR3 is CAWSVLRITYEQYF. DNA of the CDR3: TGTGCCTGGAGTGTACTGAGGATAACCTACGAGCAGTACTTC.

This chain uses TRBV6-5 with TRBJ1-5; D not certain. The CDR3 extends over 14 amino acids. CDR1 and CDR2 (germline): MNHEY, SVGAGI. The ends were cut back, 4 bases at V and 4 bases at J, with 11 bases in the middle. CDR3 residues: CASSSGRINQPQHF. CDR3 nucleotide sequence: TGTGCCAGCAGTTCCGGACGGATTAATCAGCCCCAGCATTTT.

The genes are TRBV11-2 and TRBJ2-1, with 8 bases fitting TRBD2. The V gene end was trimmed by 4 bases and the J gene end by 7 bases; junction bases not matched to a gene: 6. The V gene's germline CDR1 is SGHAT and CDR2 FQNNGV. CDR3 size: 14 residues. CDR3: CASSYGTSVNEQFF. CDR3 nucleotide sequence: TGTGCCAGCAGCTACGGGACTAGTGTTAATGAGCAGTTCTTC.

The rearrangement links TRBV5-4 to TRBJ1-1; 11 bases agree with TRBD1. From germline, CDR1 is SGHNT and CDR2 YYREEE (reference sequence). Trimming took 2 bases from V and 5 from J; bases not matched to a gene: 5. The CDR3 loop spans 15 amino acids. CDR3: CASSFGQGAGTEAFF. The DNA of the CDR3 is TGTGCCAGCAGCTTCGGACAGGGGGCTGGAACTGAAGCTTTCTTT.

The CDR3 DNA is TGTGCCAGCAGCATCTGTAATATAGGACAAAGTCGGGCCAACGTCCTGACTTTC. Translated, it gives CASSICNIGQSRANVLTF. The genes are TRBV12-1 and TRBJ2-6; the D call of TRBD1 is as the table states it, not checked on the DNA. TRBV12-1 is labeled a pseudogene. The CDR3 has 18 amino acids.

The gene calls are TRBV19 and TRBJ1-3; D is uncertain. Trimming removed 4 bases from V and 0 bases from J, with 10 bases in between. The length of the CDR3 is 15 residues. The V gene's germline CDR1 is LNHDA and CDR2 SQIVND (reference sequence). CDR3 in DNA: TGTGCCAGTAGTAGACGGAGGCCCTCTGGAAACACCATATATTTT. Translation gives CASSRRRPSGNTIYF. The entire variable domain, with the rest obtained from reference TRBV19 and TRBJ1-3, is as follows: DGGITQSPKYLFRKEGQNVTLSCEQNLNHDAMYWYRQDPGQGLRLIYYSQIVNDFQKGDIAEGYSVSREKKESFPLTVTSAQKNPTAFYLCASSRRRPSGNTIYFGEGSWLTVV.

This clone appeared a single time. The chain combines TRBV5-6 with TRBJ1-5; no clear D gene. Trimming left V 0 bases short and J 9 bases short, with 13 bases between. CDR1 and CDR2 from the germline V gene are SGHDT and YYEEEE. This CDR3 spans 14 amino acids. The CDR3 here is CASSLGGRSVPQHF. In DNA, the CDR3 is TGTGCCAGCAGCTTGGGAGGCAGGTCGGTGCCCCAGCATTTT.

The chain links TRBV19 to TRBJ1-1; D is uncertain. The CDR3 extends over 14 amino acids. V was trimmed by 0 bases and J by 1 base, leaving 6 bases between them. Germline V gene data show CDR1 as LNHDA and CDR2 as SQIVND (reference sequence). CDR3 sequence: CASSIERRNTEAFF. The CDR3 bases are TGTGCCAGTAGTATAGAGCGCCGGAACACTGAAGCTTTCTTT. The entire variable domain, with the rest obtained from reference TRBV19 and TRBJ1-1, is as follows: DGGITQSPKYLFRKEGQNVTLSCEQNLNHDAMYWYRQDPGQGLRLIYYSQIVNDFQKGDIAEGYSVSREKKESFPLTVTSAQKNPTAFYLCASSIERRNTEAFFGQGTRLTVV.

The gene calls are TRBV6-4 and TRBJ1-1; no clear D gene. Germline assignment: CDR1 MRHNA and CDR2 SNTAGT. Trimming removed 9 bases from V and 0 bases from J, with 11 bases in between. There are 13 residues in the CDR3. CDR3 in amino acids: CASSQSLNTEAFF. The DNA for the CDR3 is TGTGCCAGTTCACAGTCATTGAACACTGAAGCTTTCTTT.